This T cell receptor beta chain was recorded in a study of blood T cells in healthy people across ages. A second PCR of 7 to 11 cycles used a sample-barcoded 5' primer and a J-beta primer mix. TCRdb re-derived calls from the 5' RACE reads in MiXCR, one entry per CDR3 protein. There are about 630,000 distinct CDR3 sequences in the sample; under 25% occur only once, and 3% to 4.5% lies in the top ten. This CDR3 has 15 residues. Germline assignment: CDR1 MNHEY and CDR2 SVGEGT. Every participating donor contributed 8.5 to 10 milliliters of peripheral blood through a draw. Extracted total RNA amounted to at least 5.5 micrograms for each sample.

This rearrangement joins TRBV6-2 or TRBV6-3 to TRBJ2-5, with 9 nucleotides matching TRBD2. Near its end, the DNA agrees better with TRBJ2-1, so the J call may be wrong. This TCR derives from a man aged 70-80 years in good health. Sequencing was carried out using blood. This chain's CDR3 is CASSYASGTPNEQFF. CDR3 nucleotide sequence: TGTGCCAGCAGTTACGCTAGCGGGACCCCCAATGAGCAGTTCTTC.